A single sample is the source of the 12 T cell receptor beta chains below, sequenced in a study of spatial heterogeneity in lung cancer. General study points: Counts of expanded intratumoral alpha and beta TCRs tracked tumor mutation counts.

What these receptors recognize is not known. The time point is: sample taken at primary tumor resection. MiXCR was run by TCRdb on the 5' RACE reads, yielding one entry per CDR3 protein. The sample contains roughly 320 distinct CDR3 sequences, less than 55% of which appear only once. Source: lung tumor tissue, taken at surgery. Receptor source: a male donor with early-stage non-small cell lung cancer.

Points on this clonotype: Since the library was made to target alpha chains, this beta chain is a stray read and its abundance is not meaningful. The rearrangement links TRBV5-1 to TRBJ2-3, with D possibly being TRBD1 (6 bases). V was shortened by 4 bases and J by 2 bases, with 8 bases between the two germline ends. Looked up from germline, CDR1 is SGHRS and CDR2 is YFSETQ. This CDR3 has 13 amino acids. In nucleotides, the CDR3 is TGCGCCAGCAGCAGGGACAACACAGATACGCAGTATTTT. Protein: CASSRDNTDTQYF.

Turning to this clonotype: The size of this beta chain means little, since it is a stray read in a library made for alpha chains. V and J are TRBV7-8 and TRBJ2-7, with D maybe TRBD1 (6 bases). The CDR3 length is 14 residues. V was pared by 7 bases and J by 6 bases, with 19 bases between. Per the germline V gene, CDR1 is SGHVS and CDR2 is FQNEAQ. The DNA of the CDR3 is TGTGCCAGCAACCCGGGCAGGGGAAAGTCCGAGCAGTACTTC. Residues: CASNPGRGKSEQYF.

This clonotype is termed large. This beta chain is a stray read from a library made for alpha chains; its abundance is not meaningful. The rearrangement uses TRBV6-1 and TRBJ2-5; 8 nucleotides match TRBD1. The CDR3 runs to 11 residues. Trimming at V came to 10 bases and at J to 9 bases, leaving 7 bases not matched to a gene. CDR1 is MNHNS and CDR2 is SASEGT in the germline V gene. CDR3 amino acids: CATEDRVAQYF. CDR3 DNA: TGTGCCACCGAGGACAGGGTAGCCCAGTACTTC.

This clonotype ranks as hyperexpanded. Being off target in a library aimed at alpha chains, this beta chain has a size of little meaning. This chain joins TRBV20-1 and TRBJ2-1; 7 nucleotides match TRBD2. Germline V gives CDR1 DFQATT, CDR2 SNEGSKA (reference sequence). V shed 3 bases, J shed 0 bases, and the junction held 2 bases outside the gene matches. This CDR3 has 14 amino acids. The CDR3 coding sequence is TGCAGTGCTAGGACTAGCAGCTCCTACAATGAGCAGTTCTTC. Translating gives CSARTSSSYNEQFF.

This clonotype was counted only a few times. Little can be read into the size of this beta chain, an off-target read in a library designed for alpha chains. This chain links TRBV5-1 with TRBJ1-1; maybe TRBD1 (6 bases). The CDR3 totals 12 residues. The V end was cut by 2 bases, the J end by 5 bases, with 7 bases between. Germline V lookup: CDR1 SGHRS, CDR2 YFSETQ. CDR3 DNA sequence: TGCGCCAGCAGCTTCCAGGGGACTGAAGCTTTCTTT. It is translated as CASSFQGTEAFF.

For this clonotype: The library was built for alpha chains, so this beta chain is an off-target read and its size means little. The V call is TRBV6-5, the J call TRBJ2-7, with 10 positions matching TRBD2. J gave up 5 bases and V 0 bases, and 4 bases lay outside the gene matches. This CDR3 has 15 residues. Looked up from germline, CDR1 is MNHEY and CDR2 is SVGAGI. CDR3 DNA sequence: TGTGCCAGCAGTTACTCTAGCGGGAGGATGAACGAGCAGTACTTC. This encodes CASSYSSGRMNEQYF.

For this clonotype: Since the library was made to target alpha chains, this beta chain is a stray read and its abundance is not meaningful. The V gene is TRBV10-3, the J gene TRBJ2-5, with D possibly being TRBD2 (7 bases). Per germline, CDR1 ENHRY and CDR2 SYGVKD. The CDR3 loop spans 13 amino acids. The V end was cut by 6 bases, the J end by 4 bases, with 12 bases between. The DNA for the CDR3 is TGTGCCATCAGGAACAGGGAGGGAGAGACCCAGTACTTC. Translating it yields CAIRNREGETQYF.

Notes on this clonotype: A library made for alpha chains picked up this beta chain off target, so its size means little. The CDR3 here is CASSRDRGGETQYF. DNA of the CDR3: TGTGCCAGCAGCCGGGACAGGGGAGGAGAGACCCAGTACTTC. The chain carries TRBV5-5 and TRBJ2-5; 10 bases are a match to TRBD1. The CDR3 is 14 residues long. The V gene end was trimmed by 4 bases and the J gene end by 4 bases; junction bases not matched to a gene: 4. The V gene's germline CDR1 is SGHKS and CDR2 YYEKEE (reference sequence).

Remarks on this clonotype: The library was prepared for alpha chains; this beta chain is a stray read, so its frequency means little. The chain joins TRBV11-2 to TRBJ2-5, with 10 nucleotides matching TRBD2. The J segment lost 4 bases and the V segment lost 3 bases, leaving 8 bases of the junction unmatched. Germline assignment: CDR1 SGHAT and CDR2 FQNNGV. CDR3 size: 16 residues. CDR3 amino acids: CASSLGGLAKSETQYF. The CDR3 DNA follows: TGTGCCAGCAGCTTGGGGGGACTAGCGAAATCAGAGACCCAGTACTTC.

Concerning this clonotype: This beta chain slipped into a library made for alpha chains as a stray read, so its size is not meaningful. The chain uses TRBV4-2 and TRBJ1-2, with D perhaps matching TRBD1 (5 bases). Germline-derived CDR1 and CDR2 are LGHNA and YNFKEQ. The CDR3 covers 16 residues. V was shortened by 0 bases and J by 2 bases, with 13 bases between the two germline ends. CDR3 sequence: CASSQDRNRINYGYTF. The CDR3 DNA reads as TGTGCCAGCAGCCAAGATAGAAACAGGATCAACTATGGCTACACCTTC.

As regards this clonotype: This beta chain came through as a stray read in a library set up for alpha chains, and its size says little. The chain carries TRBV9 and TRBJ1-6, with D tentatively TRBD1 (6 bases). Trimming shortened V by 2 bases and J by 5 bases, and 8 bases separated the two germline ends. The CDR3 has 14 amino acids. CDR1 is SGDLS and CDR2 is YYNGEE in the germline V gene. The CDR3 nucleotides read TGTGCCAGCAGCGTGGGACATGATAATTCACCCCTCCACTTT. It specifies CASSVGHDNSPLHF.

Judged by abundance, this clonotype is large. This beta chain is a stray read from a library made for alpha chains; its abundance is not meaningful. The rearrangement joins TRBV29-1 to TRBJ2-1; 8 bases are shared with TRBD2. There are 20 residues in the CDR3. In germline, CDR1 is SQVTM, CDR2 ANQGSEA. Trimming at V came to 0 bases and at J to 2 bases, leaving 18 bases not matched to a gene. CDR3 sequence (DNA): TGCAGCGTTGAAGATCCGAATAGCGGGGTCCTAGGGGGTGCCTACAATGAGCAGTTCTTC. Its protein product is CSVEDPNSGVLGGAYNEQFF.